The clone carrying this T cell receptor beta chain was recorded at least ten times. The germline V gene has CDR1 SGHRS and CDR2 YFSETQ. V lost 0 bases and J lost 7, with 10 bases in between. The CDR3 contains 13 residues. The data derive from a study of CD8 T cells in ankylosing spondylitis. TCRdb called the 5' RACE reads again in MiXCR, with one record for every CDR3 protein. The table has about 240,000 distinct CDR3 sequences, about 10% seen once; the top ten hold 6.8%. The source material was blood, either unsorted or a sorted T cell fraction (not recorded which). This TCR derives from a male donor with ankylosing spondylitis or in good health (not recorded which). V and J are TRBV5-1 and TRBJ1-1; D is uncertain. The CDR3 sequence is CASSLESDGEAFF. The CDR3 nucleotides read TGCGCCAGCAGCTTGGAATCAGATGGTGAAGCTTTCTTT. Based on the CDR3 plus reference TRBV5-1 and TRBJ1-1, the full variable domain is KAGVTQTPRYLIKTRGQQVTLSCSPISGHRSVSWYQQTPGQGLQFLFEYFSETQRNKGNFPGRFSGRQFSNSRSEMNVSTLELGDSALYLCASSLESDGEAFFGQGTRLTVV.